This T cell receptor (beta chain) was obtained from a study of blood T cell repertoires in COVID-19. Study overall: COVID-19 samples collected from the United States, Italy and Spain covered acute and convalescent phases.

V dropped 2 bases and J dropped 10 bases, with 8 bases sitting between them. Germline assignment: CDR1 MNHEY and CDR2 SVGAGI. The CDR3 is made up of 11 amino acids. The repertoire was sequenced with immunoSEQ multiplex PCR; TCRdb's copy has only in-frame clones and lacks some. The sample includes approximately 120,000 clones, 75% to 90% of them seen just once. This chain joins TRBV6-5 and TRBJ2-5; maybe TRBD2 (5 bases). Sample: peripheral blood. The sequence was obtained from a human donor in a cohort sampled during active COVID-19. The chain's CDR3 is CASSYMGDQYF. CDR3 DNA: TGTGCCAGCAGTTACATGGGAGACCAGTACTTC.